This T cell receptor beta chain derives from a study of long-term antiretroviral therapy in people with HIV. Whole-study findings and limits: Versus controls, repertoires in people with HIV had narrower CDR3 length ranges. There were no data on ART adherence, viral resistance or therapy changes, a gap that limits inferences about post-ART repertoire changes.

V shed 2 bases and J shed 5 bases, with 13 bases lying between them. The CDR3 extends over 15 amino acids. Germline CDR1 and CDR2: SGDLS and YYNGEE. They ran version v3.0 of the immunoSEQ assay at survey level. Profiling relied on immunoSEQ multiplex PCR, and the TCRdb table lists in-frame clones only, not all of them. The repertoire has fewer than 30,000 clones, roughly 96% of them found once; the top ten carry 7.5% to 9%. Regarding this clone: Its antigen is undetermined.

The TCR comes from a man aged 25-45 years with HIV. The material sequenced was unsorted PBMCs, taken 5.3 years after starting antiretroviral therapy. This chain uses TRBV9 with TRBJ2-2; D not certain. CDR3 amino acids: CASSVGSFGTGELFF. The CDR3 nucleotides are TGTGCCAGCAGCGTCGGTAGCTTTGGAACCGGGGAGCTGTTTTTT.